The next 25 T cell receptor beta chains were all read from a single sample in a study of blood T cell repertoires in COVID-19. Using immunoSEQ multiplex PCR, the repertoire was profiled, and TCRdb retains in-frame clones only, with some absent. The sample shows about 140,000 clones, around 81% of them seen only once. The sequencing input was peripheral blood. The receptors come from a human donor in a cohort sampled during active COVID-19.

The chain employs TRBV25-1 and TRBJ2-3; maybe TRBD2 (6 bases). Germline V gene lookup returns CDR1 MGHDK and CDR2 SYGVNS. V gave up 2 bases and J gave up 3 bases, with 6 bases separating them. The CDR3 length is 13 residues. CDR3 in DNA: TGTGCCAGCAGTGAACGGGAGACAGATACGCAGTATTTT. Its translation is CASSERETDTQYF.

This chain links TRBV19 with TRBJ2-1, with 10 bases aligning to TRBD1. The ends lost 5 bases at V and 6 bases at J; junction bases unmatched: 10. Germline V gene sequence: CDR1 LNHDA, CDR2 SQIVND (reference sequence). The CDR3 totals 16 residues. The CDR3 coding sequence is TGTGCCAGTAGTCCCGAGACAGGGGGCTTTTCCAATGAGCAGTTCTTC. Protein: CASSPETGGFSNEQFF. The entire variable domain, with the rest obtained from reference TRBV19 and TRBJ2-1, is as follows: DGGITQSPKYLFRKEGQNVTLSCEQNLNHDAMYWYRQDPGQGLRLIYYSQIVNDFQKGDIAEGYSVSREKKESFPLTVTSAQKNPTAFYLCASSPETGGFSNEQFFGPGTRLTVL.

The chain is built from TRBV29-1 and TRBJ2-7, with D tentatively TRBD2 (6 bases). Germline V gene sequence: CDR1 SQVTM, CDR2 ANQGSEA. This CDR3 has 15 amino acids. V lost 6 bases, J lost 1 base, and 19 bases lay in between. The CDR3 sequence is CSVYRRSGASYEQYF. The CDR3 DNA reads as TGCAGCGTGTATAGAAGGTCGGGAGCGTCCTACGAGCAGTACTTC.

The CDR3 DNA reads TGTGCCAGCAGTTTATCGGGACTAGCGGGGGAGGATGAGCAGTACTTC. It encodes CASSLSGLAGEDEQYF. The rearrangement uses TRBV27 and TRBJ2-7; 14 positions agree with TRBD2. Germline assignment: CDR1 MNHEY and CDR2 SMNVEV (reference sequence). The CDR3 runs 16 residues. J gave up 7 bases and V 0 bases, and 5 bases lay outside the gene matches.

The rearrangement uses TRBV27 and TRBJ1-2; no definite D call. Trimming took off 5 bases at V and 4 bases at J, with 11 bases between the two ends. The CDR3 sequence is 13 residues long. CDR1 and CDR2 from the germline V gene are MNHEY and SMNVEV (reference sequence). CDR3 sequence reads: CASSPGFGYGYTF. CDR3 DNA: TGTGCCAGCAGTCCCGGGTTCGGCTATGGCTACACCTTC.

The chain uses TRBV7-9 and TRBJ2-3, with 7 positions matching TRBD2. Germline CDR1 and CDR2: SEHNR and FQNEAQ (reference sequence). The CDR3 length is 14 residues. The trim removed 5 bases at V and 0 bases at J, leaving 2 bases unmatched. CDR3 coding DNA: TGTGCCAGCAGCCCGGGGGGAAGCACAGATACGCAGTATTTT. Its translation is CASSPGGSTDTQYF.

The gene calls are TRBV7-9 and TRBJ2-7, with D perhaps TRBD1 (6 bases). The CDR3 sequence is 15 residues long. CDR1 is SEHNR and CDR2 is FQNEAQ in the germline V gene (reference sequence). Trimming pared 1 base from V and 4 bases from J, leaving 14 bases between. The CDR3 region is CASSLGDTDPYEQYF. The CDR3 DNA reads TGTGCCAGCAGCTTAGGGGACACAGACCCATACGAGCAGTACTTC.

Here the CDR3 reads CASSYAQRLGADTQYF. In nucleotides, the CDR3 is TGTGCCAGCAGTTACGCCCAAAGACTAGGAGCAGATACGCAGTATTTT. The V call is TRBV6-6, the J call TRBJ2-3; the D gene is possibly TRBD2 (6 bases). Germline loops: CDR1 MNHNY, CDR2 SVGAGI (reference sequence). The CDR3 length is 16 residues. Trimming left V 2 bases short and J 4 bases short, with 16 bases between.

The chain joins TRBV4-2 to TRBJ2-1, with D possibly TRBD2 on 6 matching bases. V was pared by 3 bases and J by 3 bases, with 18 bases between. Germline CDR1 reads LGHNA; CDR2 reads YNFKEQ. The CDR3 spans 17 residues. Written as DNA, the CDR3 is TGTGCCAGCAGCCAGGAACCCTTGGGGGGTTTCTACAATGAGCAGTTCTTC. It specifies CASSQEPLGGFYNEQFF.

This chain connects TRBV5-4 to TRBJ2-7; 15 positions match TRBD2. The CDR3 contains 16 residues. Trimming removed 4 bases from V and 6 bases from J; junction bases left unmatched: 8. The V gene's germline CDR1 is SGHNT and CDR2 YYREEE (reference sequence). In DNA, the CDR3 is TGTGCCAGCAGCCTCGGACTAGCGGGGGGGCGCAGCGAGCAGTACTTC. It codes for CASSLGLAGGRSEQYF.

The chain uses TRBV6-5 and TRBJ2-6; no definite D call. V lost 7 bases to trimming and J lost 0 bases, with 7 bases between them. Germline loops: CDR1 MNHEY, CDR2 SVGAGI. The CDR3 length is 14 residues. CDR3 nucleotides: TGTGCCAGCATCAAATCCTCTGGGGCCAACGTCCTGACTTTC. Encoded protein: CASIKSSGANVLTF.

This clone has more than one count but fewer than ten. J is TRBJ2-1 and V is TRBV10-1; no clear D. V gave up 7 bases and J gave up 0 bases, with 16 bases separating them. CDR1 is WNHNN, CDR2 SYGVQD, per germline (reference sequence). This CDR3 region has 16 residues. CDR3 coding DNA: TGCGCCAGCAATCCTAGACGGATTAGCTCCTACAATGAGCAGTTCTTC. This codes for CASNPRRISSYNEQFF.

V and J are TRBV19 and TRBJ2-1; a weak D match, TRBD2 (6 bases). This CDR3 is built from 15 residues. V dropped 6 bases and J dropped 0 bases, with 12 bases sitting between them. Germline V gives CDR1 LNHDA, CDR2 SQIVND (reference sequence). The CDR3 region is CASSGGYSSYNEQFF. CDR3 nucleotide sequence: TGTGCCAGTAGCGGAGGGTACAGCTCCTACAATGAGCAGTTCTTC. The full variable domain, its missing parts supplied by reference TRBV19 and TRBJ2-1, is DGGITQSPKYLFRKEGQNVTLSCEQNLNHDAMYWYRQDPGQGLRLIYYSQIVNDFQKGDIAEGYSVSREKKESFPLTVTSAQKNPTAFYLCASSGGYSSYNEQFFGPGTRLTVL.

J is TRBJ2-7 and V is TRBV29-1; TRBD2 aligns across 12 bases. Germline CDR1 and CDR2: SQVTM and ANQGSEA. The trim removed 7 bases at V and 5 bases at J, leaving 0 bases unmatched. The CDR3 loop spans 11 amino acids. CDR3 DNA sequence: TGCAGCGGGACTAGCGGGGACGAGCAGTACTTC. Its protein is CSGTSGDEQYF.

The V gene is TRBV12-3 or TRBV12-4, the J gene TRBJ2-3; 10 bases are a match to TRBD2. Trimming took 2 bases from V and 11 from J; bases not matched to a gene: 1. The length of the CDR3 is 12 residues. CDR3 in amino acids: CASSLLAGEQYF. In nucleotides, the CDR3 is TGTGCCAGCAGTTTACTAGCGGGGGAGCAGTATTTT.

Notes on this clone: This CDR3 is also generated by other DNA sequences in the sample. This sequence joins TRBV6-5 and TRBJ2-2; D possibly corresponds to TRBD2 (7 bases). The V gene's germline CDR1 is MNHEY and CDR2 SVGAGI. The V end lost 6 bases, the J end lost 5 bases, and 10 bases lay between the germline ends. This CDR3 spans 13 amino acids. The CDR3 is CASRQGGTGELFF. CDR3 DNA: TGTGCCAGCAGACAGGGAGGGACCGGGGAGCTGTTTTTT.

This clone was observed at least ten times. This chain connects TRBV5-1 to TRBJ1-1; D is possibly TRBD1 (5 bases). V was clipped by 6 bases and J by 0 bases, with 15 bases between them. Germline V gene sequence: CDR1 SGHRS, CDR2 YFSETQ. The CDR3 length is 15 residues. This CDR3 is CASNSVGGMNTEAFF. The CDR3 DNA reads as TGCGCCAGCAATTCCGTGGGGGGAATGAACACTGAAGCTTTCTTT. The full variable domain, in which reference TRBV5-1 and TRBJ1-1 provide the parts outside the CDR3, is KAGVTQTPRYLIKTRGQQVTLSCSPISGHRSVSWYQQTPGQGLQFLFEYFSETQRNKGNFPGRFSGRQFSNSRSEMNVSTLELGDSALYLCASNSVGGMNTEAFFGQGTRLTVV.

The chain recombines TRBV25-1 with TRBJ2-7; D call uncertain. Germline V gene sequence: CDR1 MGHDK, CDR2 SYGVNS. The CDR3 length is 12 residues. V was pared by 5 bases and J by 7 bases, with 12 bases between. The CDR3 sequence is CASSQTRLEQYF. Written as DNA, the CDR3 is TGTGCCAGCAGTCAGACACGTCTGGAGCAGTACTTC.

The genes are TRBV10-1 and TRBJ2-5; D possibly corresponds to TRBD1 (5 bases). V was trimmed by 8 bases and J by 0 bases, leaving 22 bases between them. This CDR3 has 17 amino acids. In germline, CDR1 is WNHNN, CDR2 SYGVQD (reference sequence). Here the CDR3 DNA reads TGCGCCAGCGCCGTGGGTCCAGGGTTTCTGTACCAAGAGACCCAGTACTTC. Its protein product is CASAVGPGFLYQETQYF.

The chain combines TRBV28 with TRBJ1-6; D is possibly TRBD1 (5 bases). Looked up from germline, CDR1 is MDHEN and CDR2 is SYDVKM. The CDR3 runs 15 residues. Trimming cost V 8 bases and J 0 bases, with 11 bases left between them. The CDR3 DNA is TGTGCCAGCTGGGACTGGAGCTCCTATAATTCACCCCTCCACTTT. Protein sequence: CASWDWSSYNSPLHF.

The chain is built from TRBV11-2 and TRBJ2-7; 8 bases are a match to TRBD1. This CDR3 has 15 residues. V shed 0 bases and J 6 bases; nucleotides not matched to a gene: 7. The V gene's germline CDR1 is SGHAT and CDR2 FQNNGV. CDR3 DNA sequence: TGTGCCAGCAGCTTAGATAAACAGGGGGTCTTCGAGCAGTACTTC. Protein sequence: CASSLDKQGVFEQYF.

The rearrangement joins TRBV7-9 to TRBJ2-7; tentative D call: TRBD2 (6 bases). Looked up from germline, CDR1 is SEHNR and CDR2 is FQNEAQ (reference sequence). V dropped 4 bases and J dropped 4 bases, with 17 bases sitting between them. The CDR3 is 15 residues long. CDR3 coding DNA: TGTGCCAGCAGCTCCGTTCGGGGGACGACGTACGAGCAGTACTTC. This encodes CASSSVRGTTYEQYF.

The chain links TRBV6-4 to TRBJ1-5; 8 bases line up with TRBD1. Germline lookup yields CDR1 MRHNA and CDR2 SNTAGT. The V and J ends lost 4 bases and 7 bases, in that order; junction bases with no gene match: 9. This CDR3 contains 15 residues. Here the CDR3 DNA reads TGTGCCAGCAGTGGCCGGACAGGGATTTACCAGCCCCAGCATTTT. It encodes CASSGRTGIYQPQHF.

This clone appeared a single time. This rearrangement joins TRBV28 to TRBJ1-4; no clear D gene. The CDR3 sequence is 12 residues long. CDR1 is MDHEN and CDR2 is SYDVKM in the germline V gene. The V end lost 6 bases, the J end lost 6 bases, and 8 bases lay between the germline ends. The CDR3 loop reads CASRRGDEKLFF. The CDR3 nucleotides read TGTGCCAGCAGGCGAGGAGATGAAAAACTGTTTTTT.

The CDR3 is CASGLAGRSYEQYF. Written as DNA, the CDR3 is TGTGCCAGCGGACTAGCGGGCAGGTCCTACGAGCAGTACTTC. The chain links TRBV27 to TRBJ2-7; 11 bases are shared with TRBD2. The CDR3 contains 14 residues. Germline CDR1 is MNHEY and CDR2 is SMNVEV (reference sequence). V trimming: 8 bases; J trimming: 1 base; junction bases outside the gene matches: 4.